The 3 T cell receptor beta chains below all came from one sample that was sequenced in a study of neoadjuvant nivolumab and ipilimumab in lung cancer. The method was immunoSEQ multiplex PCR; TCRdb's version includes in-frame clones alone and lacks a portion of them. Of 45,000 to 55,000 clones in the sample, roughly 90% were seen once. The sequences come from blood, collected before neoadjuvant nivolumab, alone or with ipilimumab. Receptors were obtained from an adult with non-small cell lung cancer. Some clones in this sample may be carry-over from other donors' samples.

The V call is TRBV6-1, the J call TRBJ2-1; TRBD2 agrees at 7 bases. Trimming took 4 bases from V and 8 from J; bases not matched to a gene: 5. In germline, CDR1 is MNHNS, CDR2 SASEGT. The CDR3 has 13 amino acids. In DNA form, the CDR3 reads TGTGCCAGCAGTGGGGGAGGGCCTGATGAGCAGTTCTTC. It translates to CASSGGGPDEQFF.

The chain has TRBV6-6 and TRBJ2-7; TRBD1 aligns across 9 bases. The V gene end was trimmed by 5 bases and the J gene end by 2 bases; junction bases not matched to a gene: 7. CDR3 size: 15 residues. Germline values: CDR1 MNHNY, CDR2 SVGAGI (reference sequence). CDR3 sequence: CASSRRDRVPYEQYF. The DNA of the CDR3 is TGTGCCAGCAGTCGGCGGGACAGGGTTCCCTACGAGCAGTACTTC.

J is TRBJ2-3 and V is TRBV9; no definite D call. Germline CDR1 SGDLS, CDR2 YYNGEE. Deletions cut 0 bases from V and 9 bases from J, with 14 bases between. This CDR3 is built from 14 residues. The DNA for the CDR3 is TGTGCCAGCAGCGTAGGAAGTAGATACGAGACGCAGTATTTT. Translating it yields CASSVGSRYETQYF.